These 24 T cell receptor beta chains share one sample of origin, sequenced in a study of early T cells in non-severe SARS-CoV-2 infection. TCRdb used MiXCR to reprocess the 5' RACE reads, holding one entry per CDR3 protein. There are roughly 97,000 distinct CDR3 sequences in the sample; 9.5% to 11% occur only once, and roughly 4.5% lies in the top ten. The sample here was whole blood, taken at baseline. Source of these receptors: an adult who was a healthcare worker with PCR-confirmed SARS-CoV-2 infection or an uninfected control (not recorded which).

This clonotype came up a few times. This chain links TRBV7-2 with TRBJ2-1; 8 positions agree with TRBD2. The CDR3 extends over 16 amino acids. Germline CDR1 SGHTA, CDR2 FQGNSA. J gave up 3 bases and V 5 bases, and 9 bases lay outside the gene matches. In DNA form, the CDR3 reads TGTGCCAGCAGCCGCCATAGCGGGGAAAGCTACAATGAGCAGTTCTTC. This gives the protein CASSRHSGESYNEQFF. Full variable domain (outside the CDR3, taken from reference TRBV7-2 and TRBJ2-1): GAGVSQSPSNKVTEKGKDVELRCDPISGHTALYWYRQSLGQGLEFLIYFQGNSAPDKSGLPSDRFSAERTGGSVSTLTIQRTQQEDSAVYLCASSRHSGESYNEQFFGPGTRLTVL.

This clonotype was detected ten times or more. This chain connects TRBV12-3 or TRBV12-4 to TRBJ2-7; D gene unclear. This CDR3 region has 14 residues. V lost 3 bases to trimming and J lost 3 bases, with 12 bases between them. The CDR3 DNA reads TGTGCCAGCAGTTTCAGCGCCATATACTACGAGCAGTACTTC. It encodes CASSFSAIYYEQYF.

Ten or more counts support this clonotype. The gene calls are TRBV7-6 and TRBJ1-6, with a possible D match to TRBD1 (5 bases). CDR3 length: 16 residues. The germline V gene has CDR1 SGHVS and CDR2 FNYEAQ. Deletions cut 2 bases from V and 6 bases from J, with 14 bases between. CDR3 protein: CASSLSPGASNSPLHF. In DNA, the CDR3 is TGTGCCAGCAGCTTAAGCCCCGGGGCTTCTAATTCACCCCTCCACTTT.

This clonotype occurred a few times. The chain recombines TRBV20-1 with TRBJ2-1; D is perhaps TRBD2 (5 bases). The V gene's germline CDR1 is DFQATT and CDR2 SNEGSKA (reference sequence). CDR3 length: 15 amino acids. Trimming removed 7 bases from V and 0 bases from J, with 16 bases in between. DNA for the CDR3: TGCAGTGTTAGCCGTACGGGGAGCTCCTACAATGAGCAGTTCTTC. Residues: CSVSRTGSSYNEQFF.

This clonotype was seen a few times. The chain combines TRBV5-8 with TRBJ2-1, with 11 bases that match TRBD2. Germline V lookup: CDR1 SGHTS, CDR2 YDEGEE. V dropped 4 bases and J dropped 9; count of bases not matched to a gene: 6. The CDR3 extends over 14 amino acids. The CDR3: CASSISGGASEQFF. CDR3 nucleotide sequence: TGTGCCAGCAGCATTAGCGGGGGGGCATCTGAGCAGTTCTTC.

This clonotype was seen only a few times. The chain joins TRBV7-9 to TRBJ2-7; 13 bases are shared with TRBD2. The ends lost 6 bases at V and 0 bases at J; junction bases unmatched: 8. Germline assignment: CDR1 SEHNR and CDR2 FQNEAQ (reference sequence). This CDR3 has 17 residues. The CDR3 DNA sequence: TGTGCCAGCAGGTCCCTAACTAGCGGGAGGGTCTCCTACGAGCAGTACTTC. Translated: CASRSLTSGRVSYEQYF.

V and J are TRBV3-1 and TRBJ1-1; D gene unclear. Per the germline V gene, CDR1 is LGHDT and CDR2 is YNNKEL (reference sequence). Deletions cut 2 bases from V and 4 bases from J, with 14 bases between. The CDR3 is 15 residues long. The CDR3 is CASSQSGLWGTEAFF. In DNA, the CDR3 is TGTGCCAGCAGCCAATCAGGATTGTGGGGCACTGAAGCTTTCTTT.

This clonotype was detected a few times. V is TRBV5-1 and J is TRBJ2-2; D is unclear. Germline V gives CDR1 SGHRS, CDR2 YFSETQ. The CDR3 length is 14 residues. Between the trimmed V and J ends, which lost 2 bases and 2 bases, there was a span of 7 bases. The CDR3 sequence is CASSFLTNTGELFF. CDR3 nucleotide sequence: TGCGCCAGCAGCTTCCTCACCAACACCGGGGAGCTGTTTTTT.

A few counts support this clonotype. V usage is TRBV11-2 and J usage is TRBJ1-1; 7 nucleotides match TRBD1. The trim removed 5 bases at V and 7 bases at J, leaving 4 bases unmatched. This CDR3 has 12 residues. Germline CDR1 and CDR2: SGHAT and FQNNGV. CDR3 in amino acids: CASSRDRIEAFF. DNA for the CDR3: TGTGCCAGCAGCCGGGACAGAATTGAAGCTTTCTTT.

The V gene is TRBV20-1, the J gene TRBJ1-1; D unresolved. Germline CDR1 is DFQATT and CDR2 is SNEGSKA (reference sequence). The ends were cut back, 1 base at V and 0 bases at J, with 6 bases in the middle. The CDR3 is made up of 13 amino acids. CDR3 DNA sequence: TGCAGTGCTAGAGGACGGCTGAACACTGAAGCTTTCTTT. Residues: CSARGRLNTEAFF.

This clonotype came up a few times. The CDR3 protein is CASSLDREGEQYF. The CDR3 region has the DNA TGTGCCAGCAGCTTGGACAGGGAGGGAGAGCAGTACTTC. J is TRBJ2-7 and V is TRBV5-4; D might be TRBD2 (7 bases). The germline V gene encodes CDR1 SGHNT and CDR2 YYREEE (reference sequence). The CDR3 is 13 residues long. Trimming took 0 bases from V and 7 from J, leaving 11 bases between them.

This clonotype is judged medium-sized (0.01 to 0.1%). This chain joins TRBV20-1 and TRBJ2-1, with D perhaps assigned TRBD1 or TRBD2 (5 bases each). Trimming removed 5 bases from V and 2 bases from J, with 16 bases in between. Germline-derived CDR1 and CDR2 are DFQATT and SNEGSKA (reference sequence). CDR3 length equals 15 residues. CDR3 sequence: CSAQAPLGAYNEQFF. The CDR3 coding sequence is TGCAGTGCTCAAGCCCCTCTGGGGGCCTACAATGAGCAGTTCTTC.

This clonotype was seen more than once but under ten times. V is TRBV7-9 and J is TRBJ2-3, with 9 bases lining up with TRBD1. Germline V gives CDR1 SEHNR, CDR2 FQNEAQ (reference sequence). Germline trimming cut 5 bases from V and 3 bases from J; bases unmatched to any gene: 6. The CDR3 has 15 amino acids. The CDR3 DNA is TGTGCCAGCAGCCCAAGGACAGGGGAAACAGATACGCAGTATTTT. It is translated as CASSPRTGETDTQYF.

This clonotype has only a few counts. This sequence joins TRBV19 and TRBJ1-5; D perhaps matches TRBD1 (6 bases). The CDR3 has 15 residues. Germline CDR1 LNHDA, CDR2 SQIVND (reference sequence). Trimming cost V 2 bases and J 4 bases, with 12 bases left between them. CDR3 DNA sequence: TGTGCCAGTAGTATAAAAGGGACACTGAATCAGCCCCAGCATTTT. Translated, it gives CASSIKGTLNQPQHF.

This chain links TRBV7-9 with TRBJ2-1; tentatively, D is TRBD2 (5 bases). The CDR3 extends over 12 amino acids. Germline-derived CDR1 and CDR2 are SEHNR and FQNEAQ (reference sequence). Trimming stripped 3 bases from V and 7 bases from J, with 7 bases between. The DNA for the CDR3 is TGTGCCAGCAGCTTCTCGGGGAATGAGCAGTTCTTC. This sequence encodes CASSFSGNEQFF.

The chain carries TRBV6-1 and TRBJ2-7; possibly TRBD1 for D (5 bases). This CDR3 is built from 12 residues. Trimming took 5 bases from V and 1 from J, leaving 6 bases between them. Looked up from germline, CDR1 is MNHNS and CDR2 is SASEGT. The chain's CDR3 is CASSRQSYEQYF. DNA for the CDR3: TGTGCCAGCAGTAGACAGTCCTACGAGCAGTACTTC.

The genes are TRBV7-9 and TRBJ2-4; D is perhaps TRBD1 (5 bases). Germline CDR1 reads SEHNR; CDR2 reads FQNEAQ (reference sequence). This CDR3 is 19 amino acids long. The V gene lost 1 base and the J gene lost 8 bases, with 27 bases spanning the gap. The CDR3 is CASSLGVQGLLSFGDIQYF. The CDR3 DNA is TGTGCCAGCAGCTTAGGGGTCCAGGGCCTGCTCTCGTTTGGCGACATTCAGTACTTC.

This clonotype occurred a few times. The J gene is TRBJ2-7, the V gene TRBV2; TRBD1 matches at 8 bases. CDR3 size: 16 residues. Germline V CDR1 and CDR2: SNHLY, FYNNEI. Germline trimming cut 4 bases from V and 1 base from J; bases unmatched to any gene: 9. CDR3 sequence: CASSADGTGSSYEQYF. The DNA for the CDR3 is TGTGCCAGCAGTGCCGACGGGACAGGCTCATCCTACGAGCAGTACTTC.

This clonotype was picked up many times. The chain carries TRBV5-4 and TRBJ2-3; D gene unclear. The germline CDR1 and CDR2 sequences are SGHNT and YYREEE (reference sequence). Deletions cut 1 base from V and 6 bases from J, with 15 bases between. The CDR3 spans 15 residues. For the CDR3, the DNA is TGTGCCAGCAGCTTGTCCGTCCAGTTAGGGGATACGCAGTATTTT. This sequence encodes CASSLSVQLGDTQYF.

V usage is TRBV11-2 and J usage is TRBJ1-1; the match to TRBD1 covers 7 bases. This CDR3 region has 14 residues. The germline V gene encodes CDR1 SGHAT and CDR2 FQNNGV. The ends lost 5 bases at V and 3 bases at J; junction bases unmatched: 6. The CDR3 DNA reads as TGTGCCAGCAGCCTTAGGGGGCCGGACACTGAAGCTTTCTTT. It encodes CASSLRGPDTEAFF.

This clonotype was detected only a few times. The gene calls are TRBV7-6 and TRBJ2-1, with D unclear. From germline, CDR1 is SGHVS and CDR2 FNYEAQ. V was cut by 1 base and J by 4 bases, with 8 bases left in between. The CDR3 loop spans 14 amino acids. The CDR3 protein is CASSLVALYNEQFF. The CDR3, as DNA: TGTGCCAGCAGCTTAGTCGCACTTTACAATGAGCAGTTCTTC.

In this sample, this clonotype turned up many times. This chain uses TRBV11-3 with TRBJ2-5; D perhaps matches TRBD1 (5 bases). Germline V CDR1 and CDR2: SGHNT, YENEEA. This CDR3 is built from 13 residues. Trimming removed 5 bases at V and 2 bases at J, with 9 bases between. The CDR3 loop reads CASSPGIQETQYF. For the CDR3, the DNA is TGTGCCAGCAGCCCAGGGATACAAGAGACCCAGTACTTC.

The chain is built from TRBV13 and TRBJ1-1; D might be TRBD1 (5 bases). Trimming pared 4 bases from V and 3 bases from J, leaving 15 bases between. In germline, CDR1 is PRHDT, CDR2 FYEKMQ (reference sequence). The CDR3 length is 15 residues. For the CDR3, the DNA is TGTGCCAGCAGCTCGCACAAAAGGGGATACACTGAAGCTTTCTTT. It is translated as CASSSHKRGYTEAFF.

This clonotype occurred a few times. This chain uses TRBV10-3 with TRBJ2-2; D ambiguous. Germline CDR1 is ENHRY and CDR2 is SYGVKD. This CDR3 is 13 amino acids long. Trimming stripped 0 bases from V and 4 bases from J, with 3 bases between. CDR3 in DNA: TGTGCCATCAGTGAGTCAGGCACCGGGGAGCTGTTTTTT. Protein sequence: CAISESGTGELFF.